What follows is one T cell receptor (beta chain) and its context. The antigen remains unidentified. Nashville, Tennessee was home to all donors, each a Caucasian adult. Partitioning of CD4+ cells yielded a CD45RA+ naive subset and a CD45RA-negative memory subset. This record comes from a study of shared clonotypes between healthy human individuals. This CDR3 has 15 residues. The germline V gene encodes CDR1 MDHEN and CDR2 SYDVKM. Trimming shortened V by 4 bases and J by 3 bases, and 12 bases separated the two germline ends. Generated by immunoSEQ multiplex PCR, the TCRdb table keeps only in-frame clones and is missing some. The repertoire has 850,000 to 1,100,000 clones, approximately 77% of them found once; the top ten carry more than 0.85%. Study-level findings and limits: Generation probability values for non-shared clonotypes were lower than those for clonotypes shared by all four donors. The naive CD4 repertoires of several donors were compared, and around 4.9% of clonotypes were shared.

The sequence was collected from a man between 18 and 35 years old in good health. Some clones in this sample may be carry-over from other donors' samples. The chain uses TRBV28 and TRBJ2-2; D gene ambiguous. Specimen: memory CD4+ T cells from PBMCs. Subset indicated: CD45RA-negative fraction. The CDR3 region has the DNA TGTGCCAGCAGTTCACCGAGGACCCACACCGGGGAGCTGTTTTTT. Residues: CASSSPRTHTGELFF.